Listed below are T cell receptor beta chains from one sample, sequenced in a study of blood T cells in healthy people across ages. TCRdb reanalysed the 5' RACE reads using MiXCR and keeps one entry per CDR3 protein. The table lists about 510,000 distinct CDR3 sequences, about 27% of them singletons. Another study also made use of these data, one on T cells of mothers and their children.

Sequences were obtained from blood. The receptor source for this set is a boy between 2 and 10 years old in good health. Both conserved end residues are part of each CDR3. The order of the fields is V gene, CDR3 protein.

TRBV6-5 | CASSYGGSLHDEQYF
TRBV20-1 | CSAGLVRNEQFF
TRBV20-1 | CSASTGDTEAFF
TRBV9 | CASSASGATGYTF
TRBV29-1 | CSVEKGPDEKLFF
TRBV7-9 | CASSLEGSDEQFF
TRBV12-5 | CASGLSTTNEQFF
TRBV2 | CASSCWGNYGYTF
TRBV29-1 | CSVTYGSATGELFF
TRBV20-1 | CSARDGLAGAVFYEQYF
TRBV30 | CAWSSTSRGNGYTF
TRBV7-2 | CASSPLWETQYF
TRBV3-1 | CASSQDRGGRSYNEQFF
TRBV4-1 | CASSQAFGGAGEQFF
TRBV25-1 | CASSRLMQDNEKLFF
TRBV5-6 | CASWGKRRTGGGGYTF
TRBV3-1 | CATSHGRTGELFF
TRBV5-1 | CASSLVGVDEQYF
TRBV10-3 | CAISESGDYTF
TRBV7-9 | CASSPSLEWGDAGYTF
TRBV6-5 | CASSYGNQQETQYF
TRBV7-8 | CASSHEPDLDTDTQYF
TRBV6-5 | CASSYQTSGLNEQFF
TRBV28 | CASRSRGAGTEAFF
TRBV3-1 | CASGDSLIQYF
TRBV5-1 | CASSPGGGLAEETQYF
TRBV15 | CATSTVLDNEQFF
TRBV30 | CAWISGHSYGYTF
TRBV14 | CASSQSIWASITF
TRBV18 | CASSGTGNIQYF
TRBV19 | CASSDRGRVQPQHF
TRBV5-1 | CASSLQGAVETQYF
TRBV7-2 | CASSFWPGGNEAFF